Listed below are T cell receptor beta chains from one sample, sequenced in a study of Tregs in tolerant kidney transplant recipients. TCRdb's table, derived via immunoSEQ multiplex PCR, lists solely in-frame clones and lacks some. The data show under 100,000 clones, approximately 94% seen once. The sample was CD8+ T cells from blood. The receptor set was obtained from a human donor in good health. CDR3s include the opening cysteine and the closing phenylalanine or tryptophan. A D gene is named only where the DNA matches it firmly. Expanded clones are given a class, and other clones once, few, many or no size at all.

v_call: TRBV4-1
clone_size: NA
j_call: TRBJ2-1
d_call: TRBD1
cdr3_aa: CASSTGQGYNEQFF
cdr3_nt: TGCGCCAGCAGCACGGGACAGGGCTACAATGAGCAGTTCTTC

v_call: TRBV27
clone_size: NA
j_call: TRBJ1-1
d_call: TRBD1
cdr3_aa: CASSLSIGDRGLTEAFF
cdr3_nt: TGTGCCAGCAGTTTATCGATCGGGGACAGGGGGCTCACTGAAGCTTTCTTT

v_call: TRBV5-1
clone_size: NA
j_call: TRBJ2-1
d_call: TRBD2
cdr3_aa: CASSLGREPYNEQFF
cdr3_nt: TGCGCCAGCAGCTTGGGGCGGGAGCCCTACAATGAGCAGTTCTTC

v_call: TRBV7-9
clone_size: NA
j_call: TRBJ2-3
d_call: TRBD2
cdr3_aa: CASSLAAGGLDTQYF
cdr3_nt: TGTGCCAGCAGCTTAGCAGCGGGAGGTTTGGATACGCAGTATTTT

v_call: TRBV6-1
clone_size: NA
j_call: TRBJ2-1
d_call: NA
cdr3_aa: CASSAVEGEQFF
cdr3_nt: TGTGCCAGCAGTGCCGTTGAAGGGGAGCAGTTCTTC

v_call: TRBV29-1
clone_size: NA
j_call: TRBJ2-3
d_call: TRBD2
cdr3_aa: CSVGGGSWPDTQYF
cdr3_nt: TGCAGCGTTGGGGGCGGGAGTTGGCCAGATACGCAGTATTTT

v_call: TRBV5-1
clone_size: NA
j_call: TRBJ2-7
d_call: NA
cdr3_aa: CASSLVRGREQYF
cdr3_nt: TGCGCCAGCAGCTTGGTTCGGGGGCGCGAGCAGTACTTC

v_call: TRBV2
clone_size: NA
j_call: TRBJ2-2
d_call: TRBD1
cdr3_aa: CASRPPPGQGRAGELFF
cdr3_nt: TGTGCCAGCAGGCCCCCCCCCGGACAGGGGAGGGCCGGGGAGCTGTTTTTT

v_call: TRBV5-5
clone_size: NA
j_call: TRBJ2-7
d_call: TRBD1
cdr3_aa: CASSLPGQGTYEQYF
cdr3_nt: TGTGCCAGCAGCTTACCGGGACAGGGAACCTACGAGCAGTACTTC

v_call: TRBV6-4
clone_size: NA
j_call: TRBJ2-2
d_call: NA
cdr3_aa: CASSDGTGGTGELFF
cdr3_nt: TGTGCCAGCAGTGACGGAACAGGCGGCACCGGGGAGCTGTTTTTT

v_call: TRBV27
clone_size: NA
j_call: TRBJ2-3
d_call: TRBD2
cdr3_aa: CASSPRSGGTDTQYF
cdr3_nt: TGTGCCAGCAGCCCTCGAAGCGGGGGCACAGATACGCAGTATTTT

v_call: TRBV2
clone_size: NA
j_call: TRBJ2-2
d_call: TRBD1
cdr3_aa: CARRDRRTGELFF
cdr3_nt: TGTGCCAGGAGGGACAGGAGGACCGGGGAGCTGTTTTTT

v_call: TRBV6-4
clone_size: NA
j_call: TRBJ2-7
d_call: NA
cdr3_aa: CASSFPGDYEQYF
cdr3_nt: TGTGCCAGCAGTTTTCCCGGGGACTACGAGCAGTACTTC

v_call: TRBV6-6
clone_size: NA
j_call: TRBJ2-2
d_call: NA
cdr3_aa: CASSYSGTYPGELFF
cdr3_nt: TGTGCCAGCAGTTACTCGGGGACATACCCCGGGGAGCTGTTTTTT

v_call: TRBV5-4
clone_size: NA
j_call: TRBJ2-7
d_call: NA
cdr3_aa: CASSLEWGEQYF
cdr3_nt: TGTGCCAGCAGCTTGGAGTGGGGCGAGCAGTACTTC

v_call: TRBV11-2
clone_size: NA
j_call: TRBJ1-2
d_call: TRBD1
cdr3_aa: CASSFGQGDYGYTF
cdr3_nt: TGTGCCAGCAGCTTTGGACAGGGCGACTATGGCTACACCTTC

v_call: TRBV19
clone_size: few
j_call: TRBJ2-2
d_call: NA
cdr3_aa: CASSITGDGELFF
cdr3_nt: TGTGCCAGTAGTATCACCGGCGACGGGGAGCTGTTTTTT

v_call: TRBV10-1
clone_size: NA
j_call: TRBJ1-1
d_call: TRBD1
cdr3_aa: CASSESLLGGLDTEAFF
cdr3_nt: TGCGCCAGCAGTGAGTCTTTATTAGGGGGCCTGGACACTGAAGCTTTCTTT

v_call: TRBV5-6
clone_size: NA
j_call: TRBJ1-5
d_call: NA
cdr3_aa: CASSLMDQPQHF
cdr3_nt: TGTGCCAGCAGCTTGATGGATCAGCCCCAGCATTTT

v_call: TRBV11-2
clone_size: NA
j_call: TRBJ2-7
d_call: TRBD2
cdr3_aa: CASSSPSGRAQDEQYF
cdr3_nt: TGTGCCAGCAGCTCTCCTAGCGGGAGGGCCCAGGACGAGCAGTACTTC

v_call: TRBV6-5
clone_size: NA
j_call: TRBJ1-4
d_call: NA
cdr3_aa: CASSYSQGWGEKLFF
cdr3_nt: TGTGCCAGCAGTTACTCGCAAGGGTGGGGTGAAAAACTGTTTTTT

v_call: TRBV19
clone_size: NA
j_call: TRBJ2-7
d_call: TRBD2
cdr3_aa: CASSIFHSGGSYEQYF
cdr3_nt: TGTGCCAGTAGTATCTTCCATAGCGGGGGCTCCTACGAGCAGTACTTC

v_call: TRBV7-9
clone_size: NA
j_call: TRBJ2-5
d_call: TRBD1
cdr3_aa: CASSSTGFQETQYF
cdr3_nt: TGTGCCAGCAGCTCGACAGGGTTCCAAGAGACCCAGTACTTC

v_call: TRBV4-1
clone_size: NA
j_call: TRBJ2-7
d_call: NA
cdr3_aa: CASSQGTSYEQYF
cdr3_nt: TGCGCCAGCAGCCAAGGCACGTCCTACGAGCAGTACTTC

v_call: TRBV4-1
clone_size: NA
j_call: TRBJ2-1
d_call: NA
cdr3_aa: CASSLRDNSYNEQFF
cdr3_nt: TGCGCCAGCAGCCTCCGGGACAACTCCTACAATGAGCAGTTCTTC

v_call: TRBV19
clone_size: NA
j_call: TRBJ2-2
d_call: NA
cdr3_aa: CASSLVGTGELFF
cdr3_nt: TGTGCCAGTAGTCTCGTGGGGACCGGGGAGCTGTTTTTT

v_call: TRBV7-6
clone_size: NA
j_call: TRBJ2-3
d_call: NA
cdr3_aa: CASSLGQNTDTQYF
cdr3_nt: TGTGCCAGCAGCCTCGGACAGAACACAGATACGCAGTATTTT

v_call: TRBV5-6
clone_size: NA
j_call: TRBJ2-7
d_call: TRBD1
cdr3_aa: CASSLGQGPPYEQYF
cdr3_nt: TGTGCCAGCAGCTTGGGACAGGGGCCCCCCTACGAGCAGTACTTC